The source of this T cell receptor (beta chain) is a study of T cells in Graves' hyperthyroidism and ophthalmopathy. Patients with uncontrolled infections, other autoimmune diseases, pregnancy or lactation were excluded. RNA transcripts gave rise to amplified TCR beta CDR3 regions. TCR CDR3 regions were first amplified by RT-PCR with HTBI primers. TCRdb fed the multiplex PCR reads into MiXCR, producing one record per CDR3 protein. The profile covers fewer than 650,000 distinct CDR3 sequences, with around 13% appearing a single time and around 14% taken by the ten largest. This clonotype has just a few counts. Its antigen is unknown. Study observations and caveats: Most thyroid clonotypes that were expanded above 0.001 also turned up in blood.

The clonotype was recovered from a woman between 35 and 50 years old with Graves' hyperthyroidism. Sequencing was done on a sample of blood.

DNA for the CDR3: TGTGCCAGTAGTATTGGGACAACAGGTCCTAACACTGAAGCTTTCTTT. Its translation: CASSIGTTGPNTEAFF. This rearrangement joins TRBV19 to TRBJ1-1; weak D call: TRBD1 (6 bases). Germline loops: CDR1 LNHDA, CDR2 SQIVND (reference sequence). V was pared by 3 bases and J by 2 bases, with 16 bases between. The CDR3 covers 16 residues.